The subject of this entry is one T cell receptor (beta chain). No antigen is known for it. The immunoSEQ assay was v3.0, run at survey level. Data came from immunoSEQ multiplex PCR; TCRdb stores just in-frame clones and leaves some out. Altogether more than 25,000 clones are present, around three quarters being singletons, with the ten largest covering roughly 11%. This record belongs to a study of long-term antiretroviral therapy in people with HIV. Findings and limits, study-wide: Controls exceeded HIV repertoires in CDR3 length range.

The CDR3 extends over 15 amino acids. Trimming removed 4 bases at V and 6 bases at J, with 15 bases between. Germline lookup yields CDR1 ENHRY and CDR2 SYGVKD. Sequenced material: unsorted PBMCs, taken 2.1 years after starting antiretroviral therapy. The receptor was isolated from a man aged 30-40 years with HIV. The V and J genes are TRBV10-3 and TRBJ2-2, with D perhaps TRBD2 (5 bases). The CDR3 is CAISGGGPRSGELFF. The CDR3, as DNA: TGTGCCATCAGTGGTGGCGGGCCCAGGTCCGGGGAGCTGTTTTTT.